This T cell receptor beta chain was captured by sequencing in a study of T cell responses to AZD1222 COVID-19 vaccine. Study-wide results and caveats: Regions left unmutated in variants are reportedly the target of nearly half of spike-specific TCRs. Only after the peak T cell response were repertoires sampled. Increased Spike-specific TCR breadth and depth were observed after two AZD1222 doses.

Germline CDR1 SEHNR, CDR2 FQNEAQ (reference sequence). There are 13 residues in the CDR3. V lost 5 bases, J lost 5 bases, and 5 bases stayed unmatched. Timing groups of about 4 and about 12 weeks for second doses were pooled. As regards this clone: Its antigen remains unidentified.

Profiling relied on immunoSEQ multiplex PCR, and the TCRdb table lists in-frame clones only, not all of them. Here the sample spans about 270,000 clones, roughly 93% being singletons. The clonotype originates from an adult who received the AZD1222 COVID-19 vaccine. The material sequenced was peripheral blood, taken 28 days after the second AZD1222 dose. The J gene is TRBJ2-7, the V gene TRBV7-9, with 8 bases that match TRBD1. The CDR3 sequence: CASSPLDRDEQYF. The CDR3, as DNA: TGTGCCAGCAGCCCCCTGGACAGGGACGAGCAGTACTTC.